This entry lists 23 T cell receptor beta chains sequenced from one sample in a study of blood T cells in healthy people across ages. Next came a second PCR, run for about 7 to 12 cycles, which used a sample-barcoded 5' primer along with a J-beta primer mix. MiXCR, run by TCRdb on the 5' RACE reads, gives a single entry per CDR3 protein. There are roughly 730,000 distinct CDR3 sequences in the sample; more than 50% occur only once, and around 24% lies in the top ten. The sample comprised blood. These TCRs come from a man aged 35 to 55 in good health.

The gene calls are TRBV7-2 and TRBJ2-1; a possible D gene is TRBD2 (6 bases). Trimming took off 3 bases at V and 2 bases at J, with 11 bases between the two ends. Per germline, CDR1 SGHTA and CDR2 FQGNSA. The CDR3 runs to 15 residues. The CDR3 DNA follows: TGTGCCAGCAGCTTGAGTAGCGGACCCTACAATGAGCAGTTCTTC. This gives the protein CASSLSSGPYNEQFF.

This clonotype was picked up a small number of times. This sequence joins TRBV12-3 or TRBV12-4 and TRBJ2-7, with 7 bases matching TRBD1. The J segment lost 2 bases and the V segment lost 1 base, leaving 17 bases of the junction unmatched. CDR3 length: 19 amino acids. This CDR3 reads CASSLVLGSIGQDTYEQYF. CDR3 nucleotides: TGTGCCAGCAGTTTAGTTCTTGGGTCCATTGGACAGGACACCTACGAGCAGTACTTC.

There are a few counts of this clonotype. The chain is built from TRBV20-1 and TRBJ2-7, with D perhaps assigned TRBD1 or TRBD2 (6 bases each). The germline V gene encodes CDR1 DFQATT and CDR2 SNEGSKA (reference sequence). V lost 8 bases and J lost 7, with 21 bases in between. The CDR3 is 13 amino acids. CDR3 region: CSTQKGGGQEQYF. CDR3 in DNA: TGCAGTACTCAAAAGGGTGGGGGGCAAGAGCAGTACTTC.

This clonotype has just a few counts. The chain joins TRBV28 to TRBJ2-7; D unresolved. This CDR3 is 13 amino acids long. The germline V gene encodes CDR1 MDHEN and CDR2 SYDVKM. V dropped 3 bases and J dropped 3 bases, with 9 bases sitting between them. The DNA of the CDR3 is TGTGCCAGCAGTTTTCGTGGCAGCTACGAGCAGTACTTC. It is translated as CASSFRGSYEQYF. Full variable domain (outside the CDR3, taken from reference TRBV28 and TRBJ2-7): DVKVTQSSRYLVKRTGEKVFLECVQDMDHENMFWYRQDPGLGLRLIYFSYDVKMKEKGDIPEGYSVSREKKERFSLILESASTNQTSMYLCASSFRGSYEQYFGPGTRLTVT.

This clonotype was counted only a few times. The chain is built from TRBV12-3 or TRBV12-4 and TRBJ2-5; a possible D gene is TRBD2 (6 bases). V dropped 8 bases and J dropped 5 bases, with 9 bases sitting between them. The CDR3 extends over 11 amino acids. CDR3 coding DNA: TGTGCCAGCCACAGCGGGGAGACCCAGTACTTC. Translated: CASHSGETQYF.

CDR3 protein: CASSYSTQTGVNEQYF. The CDR3 DNA sequence: TGTGCCAGCAGTTACTCCACGCAAACAGGGGTCAACGAGCAGTACTTC. The chain links TRBV6-5 to TRBJ2-7; 7 nucleotides match TRBD1. Trimming cost V 0 bases and J 5 bases; bases outside gene matches: 10. The CDR3 runs to 16 residues. The germline gives CDR1 MNHEY, CDR2 SVGAGI.

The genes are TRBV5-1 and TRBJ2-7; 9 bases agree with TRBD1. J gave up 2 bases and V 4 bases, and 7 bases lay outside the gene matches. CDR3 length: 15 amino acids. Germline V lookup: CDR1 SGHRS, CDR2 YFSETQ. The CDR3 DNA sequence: TGCGCCAGCAGCAGAGACAGGGGGAGCCCCTACGAGCAGTACTTC. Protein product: CASSRDRGSPYEQYF.

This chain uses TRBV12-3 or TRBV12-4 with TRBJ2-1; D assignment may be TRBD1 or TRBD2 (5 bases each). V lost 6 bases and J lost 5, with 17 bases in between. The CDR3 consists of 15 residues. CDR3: CASSPAGTYNNEQFF. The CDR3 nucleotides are TGTGCCAGCAGCCCCGCTGGGACCTATAACAATGAGCAGTTCTTC.

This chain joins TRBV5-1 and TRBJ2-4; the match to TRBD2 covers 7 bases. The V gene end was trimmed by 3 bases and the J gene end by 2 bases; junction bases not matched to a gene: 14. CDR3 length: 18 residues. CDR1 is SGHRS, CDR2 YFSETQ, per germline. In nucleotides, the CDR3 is TGCGCCAGCAGCTCAGAATCGCTAGCGGCTTTTACCAAAAACATTCAGTACTTC. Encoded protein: CASSSESLAAFTKNIQYF.

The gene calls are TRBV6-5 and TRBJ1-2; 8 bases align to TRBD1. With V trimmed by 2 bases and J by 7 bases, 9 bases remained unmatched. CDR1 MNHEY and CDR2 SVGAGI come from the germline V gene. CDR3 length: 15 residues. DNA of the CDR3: TGTGCCAGCAGTTACAGGTCGGCAGGGGGCCGTGGCTACACCTTC. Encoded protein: CASSYRSAGGRGYTF.

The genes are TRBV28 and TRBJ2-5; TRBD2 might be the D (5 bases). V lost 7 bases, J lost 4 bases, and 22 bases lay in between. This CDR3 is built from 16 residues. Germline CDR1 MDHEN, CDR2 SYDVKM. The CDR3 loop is CASNPVRAGSRETQYF. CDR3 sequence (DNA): TGTGCCAGCAACCCAGTGAGGGCTGGATCCAGAGAGACCCAGTACTTC.

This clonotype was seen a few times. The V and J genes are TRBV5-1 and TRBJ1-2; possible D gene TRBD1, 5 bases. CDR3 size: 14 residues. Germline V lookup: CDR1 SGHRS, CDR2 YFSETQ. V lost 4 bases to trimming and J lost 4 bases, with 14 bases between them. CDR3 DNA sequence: TGCGCCAGCAGCCCTGTCCGGGACCCCTATGGCTACACCTTC. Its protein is CASSPVRDPYGYTF.

CDR3 in DNA: TGTGCCACCTCCAAGGGTAATGTCTACGAGCAGTACTTC. It encodes CATSKGNVYEQYF. This chain connects TRBV15 to TRBJ2-7; D not resolved. The CDR3 contains 13 residues. Between the trimmed V and J ends, which lost 8 bases and 3 bases, there was a span of 14 bases. Germline CDR1 and CDR2: LNHNV and YYDKDF (reference sequence).

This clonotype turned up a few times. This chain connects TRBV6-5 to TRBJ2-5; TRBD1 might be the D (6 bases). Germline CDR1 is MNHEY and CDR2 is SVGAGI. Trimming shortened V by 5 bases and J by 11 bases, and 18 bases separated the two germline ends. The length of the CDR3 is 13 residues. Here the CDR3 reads CASSQRGSSTQYF. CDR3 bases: TGTGCCAGCAGTCAGAGGGGGTCATCAACTCAGTACTTC.

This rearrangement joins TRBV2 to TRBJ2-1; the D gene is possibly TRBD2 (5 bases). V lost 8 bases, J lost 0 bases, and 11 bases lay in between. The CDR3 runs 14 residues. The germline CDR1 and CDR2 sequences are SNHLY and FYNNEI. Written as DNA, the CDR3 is TGTGCCAGCCGGTCGGGGATCTCCTACAATGAGCAGTTCTTC. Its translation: CASRSGISYNEQFF.

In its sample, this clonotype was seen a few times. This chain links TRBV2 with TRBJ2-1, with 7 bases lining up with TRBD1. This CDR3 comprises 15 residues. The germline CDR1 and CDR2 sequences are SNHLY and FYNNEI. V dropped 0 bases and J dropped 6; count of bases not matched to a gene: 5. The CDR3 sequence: CASSEAGRGTNEQFF. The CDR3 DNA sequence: TGTGCCAGCAGTGAAGCTGGCAGGGGGACCAATGAGCAGTTCTTC.

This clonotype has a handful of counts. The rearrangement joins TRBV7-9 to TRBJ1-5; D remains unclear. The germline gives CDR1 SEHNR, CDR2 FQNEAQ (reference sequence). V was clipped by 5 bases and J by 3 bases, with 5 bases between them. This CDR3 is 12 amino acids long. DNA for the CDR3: TGTGCCAGCAGCGTGGACAATCAGCCCCAGCATTTT. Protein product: CASSVDNQPQHF.

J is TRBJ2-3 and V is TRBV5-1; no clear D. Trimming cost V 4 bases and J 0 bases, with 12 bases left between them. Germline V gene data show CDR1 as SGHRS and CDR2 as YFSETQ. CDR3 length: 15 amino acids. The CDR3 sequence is CASSVDATSTDTQYF. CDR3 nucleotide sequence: TGCGCCAGCAGCGTAGACGCAACTAGCACAGATACGCAGTATTTT.

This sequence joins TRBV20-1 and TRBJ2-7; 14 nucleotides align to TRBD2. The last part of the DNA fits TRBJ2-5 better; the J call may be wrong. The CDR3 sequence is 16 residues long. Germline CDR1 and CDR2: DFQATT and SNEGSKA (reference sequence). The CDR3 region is CSARDPRTSGRKTQYF. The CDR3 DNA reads TGCAGTGCTAGAGATCCTAGGACTAGCGGGAGGAAGACCCAGTACTTC.

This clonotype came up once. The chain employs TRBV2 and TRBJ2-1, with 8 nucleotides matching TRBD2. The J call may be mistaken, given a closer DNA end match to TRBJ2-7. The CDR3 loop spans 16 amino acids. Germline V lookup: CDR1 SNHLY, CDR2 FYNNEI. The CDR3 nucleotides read TGTGCCAGCAGTGAAGCGCCAGCGGGGGCTTACAATGAGCAGTACTTC. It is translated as CASSEAPAGAYNEQYF.

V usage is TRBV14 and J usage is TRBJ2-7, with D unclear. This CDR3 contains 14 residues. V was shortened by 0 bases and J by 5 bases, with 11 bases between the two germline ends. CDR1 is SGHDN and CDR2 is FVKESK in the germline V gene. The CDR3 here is CASSQEGFLDEQYF. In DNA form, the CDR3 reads TGTGCCAGCAGCCAAGAAGGCTTCCTCGACGAGCAGTACTTC.

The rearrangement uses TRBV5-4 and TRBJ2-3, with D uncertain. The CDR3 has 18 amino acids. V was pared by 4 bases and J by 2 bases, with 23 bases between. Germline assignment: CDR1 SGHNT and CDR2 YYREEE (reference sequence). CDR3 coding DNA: TGTGCCAGCAGCCGAGGAGCGACATTGGCGGAACTCACAGATACGCAGTATTTT. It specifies CASSRGATLAELTDTQYF.

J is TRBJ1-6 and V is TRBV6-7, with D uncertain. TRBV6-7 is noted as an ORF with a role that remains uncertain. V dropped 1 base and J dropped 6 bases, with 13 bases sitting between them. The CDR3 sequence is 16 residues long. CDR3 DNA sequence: TGTGCCAGCAGTTACTGGCTGATTCATCGTAATTCACCCCTCCACTTT. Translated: CASSYWLIHRNSPLHF.